This TCR beta chain was recorded in a study of molecular identifiers for immune sequencing clone quantification. The CDR3 is 18 residues long. V lost 1 base, J lost 1 base, and 9 bases stayed unmatched. Germline CDR1 and CDR2: SGHTA and FQGNSA. TCRdb re-called the PCR reads through MiXCR, storing one row per CDR3 protein. The sample contains about 640,000 distinct CDR3 sequences, around 20% of which appear only once. The chain recombines TRBV7-2 with TRBJ2-7; 11 nucleotides match TRBD2. Sequencing was done on a sample of naive CD8+ T cells from blood, with Jurkat cell RNA spiked in. Specified subset: FACS-sorted CD8+CD4-CCR7+CD45RA+ naive T cells. The sequence derives from a human donor in good health. Some libraries in this study had Jurkat cell RNA spiked in. The DNA for the CDR3 is TGTGCCAGCAGCTTAGGAGGGCTAGCGGGAGGCACTTCCTACGAGCAGTACTTC. Residues: CASSLGGLAGGTSYEQYF.